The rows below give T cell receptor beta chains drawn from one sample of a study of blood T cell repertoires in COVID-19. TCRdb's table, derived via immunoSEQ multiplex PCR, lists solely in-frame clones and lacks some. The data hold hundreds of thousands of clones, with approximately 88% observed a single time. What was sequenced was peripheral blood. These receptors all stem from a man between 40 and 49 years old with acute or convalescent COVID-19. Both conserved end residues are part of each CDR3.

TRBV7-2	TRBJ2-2	CASSLAGGGGPGELFF
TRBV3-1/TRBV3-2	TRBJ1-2	CASSQGYRGTGYTF
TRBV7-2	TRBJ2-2	CASSLETGPGELFF
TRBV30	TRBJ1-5	CAWSIQSNQPQHF
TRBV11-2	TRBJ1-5	CASSPDRQRNQPQHF
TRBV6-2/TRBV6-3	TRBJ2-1	CASSSTSYNEQFF
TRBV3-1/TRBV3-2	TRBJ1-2	CASTGSGSRGYTF
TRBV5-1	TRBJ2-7	CASSSRTGSSYEQYF
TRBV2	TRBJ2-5	CASSGTSGVQETQYF
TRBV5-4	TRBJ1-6	CASSRDSTYSPLHF
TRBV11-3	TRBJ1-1	CASSREGADTEAFF
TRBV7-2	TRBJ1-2	CASSLNRVGYGYTF
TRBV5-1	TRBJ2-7	CASSLATTRGDEQYF
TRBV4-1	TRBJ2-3	CASSQDRGRWGDTDTQYF
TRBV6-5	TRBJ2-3	CASSQQGTQYF
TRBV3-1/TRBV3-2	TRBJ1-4	CASSQDQNEKLFF
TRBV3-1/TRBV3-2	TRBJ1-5	CASSRDDGEGQPQHF